This is a list of T cell receptor beta chains from one sample in a study of T cells in Graves' hyperthyroidism and ophthalmopathy. MiXCR was run by TCRdb on the multiplex PCR reads, yielding one entry per CDR3 protein. This table has fewer than 400,000 distinct CDR3 sequences, around a sixth appearing once. The specimen was blood. These receptors originate from a woman aged 18-30 years with Graves' hyperthyroidism that later progressed to Graves' ophthalmopathy. Each CDR3 is given with its conserved first and last residue. The D gene is left open where the match is weak. Only some rows state a clone size, as once, few, many or a class for expanded clones.

d_call j_call clone_size v_call cdr3_aa cdr3_nt
TRBD2 TRBJ2-1 few TRBV9 CASSAVAGGLNEQFF TGTGCCAGCAGCGCCGTAGCGGGAGGGCTCAATGAGCAGTTCTTC
NA TRBJ2-1 NA TRBV7-9 CASSHPGHTTNYYNEQFF TGTGCCAGCAGCCACCCCGGACACACAACGAATTACTACAATGAGCAGTTCTTC
NA TRBJ2-5 NA TRBV6-1 CASTDNQIKTQYF TGTGCCAGCACCGACAATCAGATTAAGACCCAGTACTTC
TRBD1 TRBJ1-6 many TRBV2 CARTGGDSPLHF TGTGCCAGGACAGGGGGAGATTCACCCCTCCACTTT
TRBD2 TRBJ2-7 many TRBV20-1 CSAASGLAGGHEQYF TGCAGTGCCGCATCTGGACTAGCGGGAGGTCACGAGCAGTACTTC
NA TRBJ2-5 many TRBV28 CASSQHIHRVHQETQYF TGTGCCAGCAGTCAGCACATCCACCGGGTCCACCAAGAGACCCAGTACTTC
NA TRBJ2-1 NA TRBV6-1 CASMAGRNEQFF TGTGCCAGCATGGCGGGGCGCAATGAGCAGTTCTTC
NA TRBJ2-3 few TRBV4-1 CASREMDRASGTQPDTQYF TGCGCCAGCAGGGAGATGGACAGGGCTAGCGGGACACAACCAGATACGCAGTATTTT
TRBD2 TRBJ2-1 few TRBV5-1 CASSPASGVIGEQFF TGCGCCAGCAGCCCTGCTAGCGGGGTTATCGGTGAGCAGTTCTTC
TRBD1 TRBJ2-1 few TRBV10-3 CAISERTGLAVSHYNEQFF TGTGCCATCAGTGAACGGACAGGGTTAGCGGTATCCCATTACAATGAGCAGTTCTTC
TRBD2 TRBJ2-4 NA TRBV24-1 CATSDSREGPQNIQYF TGTGCCACCAGTGACTCACGGGAGGGCCCACAAAACATTCAGTACTTC
NA TRBJ2-4 NA TRBV28 CASSLAQGDIQYF TGTGCCAGCAGCTTAGCACAGGGCGACATTCAGTACTTC
NA TRBJ2-4 many TRBV5-1 CASRRKNLRGNIQYF TGCGCCAGCAGACGTAAAAATTTAAGAGGCAACATTCAGTACTTC
TRBD1 TRBJ2-7 many TRBV7-9 CASSPRDRVAEQYF TGTGCCAGCAGCCCCCGGGACAGGGTGGCCGAGCAGTACTTC
TRBD2 TRBJ2-3 many TRBV28 CASRIAGTTDTQYF TGTGCCAGCAGGATAGCGGGGACCACAGATACGCAGTATTTT
NA TRBJ1-1 many TRBV2 CATGLTVNTEAFF TGTGCGACGGGGTTGACGGTGAACACTGAAGCTTTCTTT
NA TRBJ2-7 NA TRBV12-3/TRBV12-4 CVSRPGTGSYEQYF TGTGTCAGCAGACCGGGAACGGGCTCCTACGAGCAGTACTTC